This T cell receptor (beta chain) is from a study of blood T cell repertoires in COVID-19. Study context: Italy, Spain and the United States were the sources of the convalescent and acute COVID-19 samples. T cells, B-cell-depleted T cells, or PBMCs supplied cDNA or gDNA.

The V and J ends lost 0 bases and 4 bases respectively, with 6 bases between them. This CDR3 is 13 amino acids long. Per germline, CDR1 MGHRA and CDR2 YSYEKL. Study processing details: Estimates of nucleated cell counts were drawn from the amplification of reference gene primers. TCRdb's table, derived via immunoSEQ multiplex PCR, lists solely in-frame clones and lacks some. V and J calls and clone size come straight from that table; D and trimming were deduced from the DNA. The repertoire holds a few hundred thousand clones, roughly 90% seen once, with approximately 2% in the top ten. All recovered Cohort 3 donors got two negative PCRs, got clearance, or saw symptom resolution.

This chain connects TRBV4-1 to TRBJ1-2, with no clear D. The TCR was taken from a woman between 40 and 50 years old who had recovered from COVID-19. The sample comprised PBMCs or T cells enriched from blood (not recorded which). CDR3 coding DNA: TGCGCCAGCAGCCAAGACGGTTTCTATGGCTACACCTTC. Protein product: CASSQDGFYGYTF.